This T cell receptor beta chain was recovered during a study of PD-L1 blockade in urothelial cancer. On the study more broadly: Analysis of the blood was performed 3 weeks (second dose) and 6 weeks after treatment start.

All patients carried locally advanced or metastatic urothelial carcinoma. Synthetically made TCR analog templates were put into each PCR as spikes. The assay was immunoSEQ multiplex PCR, and TCRdb's table has in-frame clones only and misses some. The table includes 70,000 or so clones, around 84% detected once. This clone was observed a few times. Its cognate antigen is unknown. Study-level results: The study found that durable-benefit patients expanded tumor-associated blood clones more at 3 weeks.

Source: PBMCs, taken around atezolizumab (anti-PD-L1) treatment. The clonotype was recovered from a man between 65 and 79 years old with urothelial cancer.

CDR3 in amino acids: CAWSGWSGQGYNEQFF. The DNA for the CDR3 is TGTGCCTGGAGTGGTTGGTCGGGACAGGGATACAATGAGCAGTTCTTC. The chain carries TRBV30 and TRBJ2-1, with 9 bases aligning to TRBD1. The CDR3 has 16 amino acids. The junction had 8 bases not matched to a gene; V was cut back by 1 base and J by 4 bases. CDR1 and CDR2 from the germline V gene are GTSNPN and SVGIG (reference sequence).